Following are 16 T cell receptor beta chains from one sample sequenced in a study of cytomegalovirus exposure and HLA in healthy donors. PCR was performed using 60 Vbeta and 13 Jbeta primers. Produced via immunoSEQ multiplex PCR; TCRdb's table is partial and in-frame only. The sample has fewer than 200,000 clones; about 63% are singletons. The sequenced material came from PBMCs. Source of these receptors: a woman between 40 and 55 years old in good health and CMV-seropositive.

The chain recombines TRBV29-1 with TRBJ1-3; D is possibly TRBD1 (5 bases). The V gene lost 6 bases and the J gene lost 2 bases, with 11 bases spanning the gap. Germline CDR1 and CDR2: SQVTM and ANQGSEA. The CDR3 length is 13 residues. The CDR3 is CSVTGSPGNTIYF. The DNA of the CDR3 is TGCAGCGTAACAGGATCCCCTGGAAACACCATATATTTT.

The CDR3 sequence is CASSSSGASTDTQYF. In nucleotides, the CDR3 is TGTGCCAGCAGTTCTAGCGGGGCCAGCACAGATACGCAGTATTTT. This chain joins TRBV6-4 and TRBJ2-3, with TRBD2 matching over 9 bases. This CDR3 contains 15 residues. With 5 bases clipped from V and 0 bases from J, the junction kept 3 bases outside the gene matches. Germline CDR1 reads MRHNA; CDR2 reads SNTAGT.

This rearrangement joins TRBV28 to TRBJ1-2; D is perhaps TRBD1 (6 bases). This CDR3 contains 13 residues. CDR1 is MDHEN, CDR2 SYDVKM, per germline. Trimming shortened V by 4 bases and J by 8 bases, and 14 bases separated the two germline ends. The DNA of the CDR3 is TGTGCCAGCAGTTCAATCACAGGGTTGGGCTACACCTTC. This encodes CASSSITGLGYTF.

This clone was seen only a few times. The V and J genes are TRBV25-1 and TRBJ2-3, with D possibly matching TRBD2 (6 bases). Between the trimmed V and J ends, which lost 7 bases and 4 bases, there was a span of 18 bases. This CDR3 has 15 amino acids. Per germline, CDR1 MGHDK and CDR2 SYGVNS. As DNA, the CDR3 is TGTGCCAGCACGCGGGACTCCTCCGGCTCAGATACGCAGTATTTT. Amino acid sequence: CASTRDSSGSDTQYF.

V usage is TRBV11-2 and J usage is TRBJ2-5; TRBD2 aligns across 12 bases. The J call is doubtful: the DNA matches TRBJ2-7 better. Looked up from germline, CDR1 is SGHAT and CDR2 is FQNNGV. This CDR3 has 15 amino acids. In nucleotides, the CDR3 is TGTGCCAGCAGCTTGGGGCTAGCGGGAGGGGACGAGCAGTACTTC. Its protein is CASSLGLAGGDEQYF.

V is TRBV4-1 and J is TRBJ2-3; 13 bases fit TRBD2. The CDR3 runs 16 residues. Trimming removed 0 bases from V and 5 bases from J; junction bases left unmatched: 2. Germline CDR1 is MGHRA and CDR2 is YSYEKL. The CDR3 DNA reads as TGCGCCAGCAGCCAAGAACGACTAGCGGGAGGAGATACGCAGTATTTT. Translating gives CASSQERLAGGDTQYF.

The gene calls are TRBV9 and TRBJ1-1; D might be TRBD1 (5 bases). Per germline, CDR1 SGDLS and CDR2 YYNGEE. Trimming left V 3 bases short and J 0 bases short, with 12 bases between. The CDR3 sequence is 15 residues long. The CDR3 DNA reads TGTGCCAGCAGCGCTCCCGGCAGGGTGAACACTGAAGCTTTCTTT. Translating it yields CASSAPGRVNTEAFF. The full variable domain, with the rest looked up from reference TRBV9 and TRBJ1-1, is DSGVTQTPKHLITATGQRVTLRCSPRSGDLSVYWYQQSLDQGLQFLIQYYNGEERAKGNILERFSAQQFPDLHSELNLSSLELGDSALYFCASSAPGRVNTEAFFGQGTRLTVV.

The sample holds a few counts of this clone. This rearrangement joins TRBV6-5 to TRBJ2-3; possible D gene TRBD1, 5 bases. The V gene lost 6 bases and the J gene lost 4 bases, with 14 bases spanning the gap. The CDR3 has 14 amino acids. The germline CDR1 and CDR2 sequences are MNHEY and SVGAGI. The CDR3 loop is CASRPQGLSDTQYF. In DNA form, the CDR3 reads TGTGCCAGCAGGCCCCAGGGTCTCTCAGATACGCAGTATTTT.

V gene TRBV7-3 combines with J gene TRBJ2-3; TRBD2 agrees at 10 bases. This CDR3 has 14 amino acids. The V gene's germline CDR1 is SGHTA and CDR2 FQGTGA. Unmatched junction bases numbered 16, after V lost 8 bases and J lost 14 bases. The CDR3 reads CASSLAGEGEPRYF. The CDR3 DNA reads as TGTGCCAGCTCCCTAGCGGGGGAGGGTGAGCCCAGGTATTTT.

This clone was detected only once. CDR3 bases: TGTGCCAGCCAGCTCCGGGGGGAAGATACGCAGTATTTT. Protein sequence: CASQLRGEDTQYF. The chain carries TRBV5-6 and TRBJ2-3; 7 positions agree with TRBD2. Germline V gene data show CDR1 as SGHDT and CDR2 as YYEEEE. The CDR3 contains 13 residues. With 7 bases clipped from V and 5 bases from J, the junction kept 7 bases outside the gene matches.

Remarks on this clone: At one of its ends the junction is not consistent with the germline gene, which may arise from a read error. The rearrangement uses TRBV28 and TRBJ2-7; 11 bases agree with TRBD2. CDR1 and CDR2 from the germline V gene are MDHEN and SYDVKM. CDR3 length: 14 amino acids. The DNA of the CDR3 is TGTGCCGGCAGTCCGGGACTAGCGGTCTACGAGCAGTACTTC. It encodes CAGSPGLAVYEQYF.

V gene TRBV2 combines with J gene TRBJ2-1, with D tentatively TRBD2 (6 bases). CDR3 size: 15 residues. V shed 7 bases and J shed 2 bases, with 15 bases lying between them. Germline V CDR1 and CDR2: SNHLY, FYNNEI. The CDR3 here is CASTLDGGAYNEQFF. CDR3 sequence (DNA): TGTGCCAGCACCCTCGACGGGGGTGCCTACAATGAGCAGTTCTTC. Full variable domain (outside the CDR3, taken from reference TRBV2 and TRBJ2-1): EPEVTQTPSHQVTQMGQEVILRCVPISNHLYFYWYRQILGQKVEFLVSFYNNEISEKSEIFDDQFSVERPDGSNFTLKIRSTKLEDSAMYFCASTLDGGAYNEQFFGPGTRLTVL.

This clone was picked up a small number of times. This chain connects TRBV4-3 to TRBJ2-1; 11 nucleotides line up with TRBD2. The CDR3 consists of 17 residues. J gave up 8 bases and V 1 base, and 10 bases lay outside the gene matches. Germline CDR1 is LGHNA and CDR2 is YSLEER. CDR3 sequence: CASSQALAGDLADEQFF. CDR3 coding DNA: TGCGCCAGCAGCCAAGCACTAGCGGGAGACCTCGCCGATGAGCAGTTCTTC.

The chain combines TRBV9 with TRBJ1-6; 7 bases agree with TRBD1. Germline CDR1 SGDLS, CDR2 YYNGEE. The J segment lost 7 bases and the V segment lost 0 bases, leaving 7 bases of the junction unmatched. The CDR3 is 16 residues long. CDR3: CASSVAGGEGNSPLHF. In nucleotides, the CDR3 is TGTGCCAGCAGCGTAGCAGGGGGAGAGGGGAATTCACCCCTCCACTTT.

The genes are TRBV18 and TRBJ1-5, with D possibly being TRBD1 (6 bases). The germline gives CDR1 KGHSH, CDR2 LQKENI. The CDR3 length is 15 residues. V was shortened by 3 bases and J by 5 bases, with 14 bases between the two germline ends. CDR3 amino acids: CASSPNQQGHQPQHF. The DNA for the CDR3 is TGTGCCAGCTCACCCAACCAACAGGGCCATCAGCCCCAGCATTTT.

The V and J genes are TRBV29-1 and TRBJ2-3, with 9 bases fitting TRBD2. Germline values: CDR1 SQVTM, CDR2 ANQGSEA. CDR3 length: 15 residues. J was trimmed by 3 bases and V by 3 bases; bases with no gene match: 7. The CDR3 sequence is CSVDRSSGSTDTQYF. The CDR3, as DNA: TGCAGCGTTGACCGAAGTAGCGGGAGTACAGATACGCAGTATTTT.